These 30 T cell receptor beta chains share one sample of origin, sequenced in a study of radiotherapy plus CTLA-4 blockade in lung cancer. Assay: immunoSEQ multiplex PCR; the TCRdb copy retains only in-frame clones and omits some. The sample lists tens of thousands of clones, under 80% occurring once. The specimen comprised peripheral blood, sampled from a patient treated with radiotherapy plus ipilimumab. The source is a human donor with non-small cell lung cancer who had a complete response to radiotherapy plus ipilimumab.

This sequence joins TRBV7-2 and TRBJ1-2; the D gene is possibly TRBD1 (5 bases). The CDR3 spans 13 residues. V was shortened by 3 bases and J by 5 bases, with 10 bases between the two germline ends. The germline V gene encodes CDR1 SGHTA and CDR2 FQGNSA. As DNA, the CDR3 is TGTGCCAGCAGCTTGGAGGGGAGGTATGGCTACACCTTC. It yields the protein CASSLEGRYGYTF.

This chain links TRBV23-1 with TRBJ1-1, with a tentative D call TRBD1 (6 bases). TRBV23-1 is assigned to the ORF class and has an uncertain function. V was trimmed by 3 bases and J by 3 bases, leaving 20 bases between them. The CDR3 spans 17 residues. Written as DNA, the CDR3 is TGCGCCAGCAGTCATCCCGCCCAGACAGGCCGGTACACTGAAGCTTTCTTT. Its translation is CASSHPAQTGRYTEAFF.

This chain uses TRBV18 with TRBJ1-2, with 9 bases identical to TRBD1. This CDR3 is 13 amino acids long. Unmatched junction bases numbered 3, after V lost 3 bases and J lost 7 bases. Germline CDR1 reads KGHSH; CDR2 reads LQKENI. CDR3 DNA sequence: TGTGCCAGCTCACCGGCGGACAGGGGTGGCTACACCTTC. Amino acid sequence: CASSPADRGGYTF.

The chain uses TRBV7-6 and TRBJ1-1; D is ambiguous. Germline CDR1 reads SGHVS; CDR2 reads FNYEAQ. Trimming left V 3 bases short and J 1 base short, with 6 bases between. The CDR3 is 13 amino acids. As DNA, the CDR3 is TGTGCCAGCAGCTTTGCAGAGAACACTGAAGCTTTCTTT. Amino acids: CASSFAENTEAFF. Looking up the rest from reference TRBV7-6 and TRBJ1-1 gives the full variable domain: GAGVSQSPRYKVTKRGQDVALRCDPISGHVSLYWYRQALGQGPEFLTYFNYEAQQDKSGLPNDRFSAERPEGSISTLTIQRTEQRDSAMYRCASSFAENTEAFFGQGTRLTVV.

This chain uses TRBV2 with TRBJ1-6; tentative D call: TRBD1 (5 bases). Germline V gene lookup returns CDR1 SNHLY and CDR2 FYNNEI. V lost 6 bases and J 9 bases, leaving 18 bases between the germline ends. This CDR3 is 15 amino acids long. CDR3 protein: CASRSDSSVGSPLHF. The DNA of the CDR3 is TGTGCCAGCAGGTCCGACAGTTCTGTTGGTTCACCCCTCCACTTT.

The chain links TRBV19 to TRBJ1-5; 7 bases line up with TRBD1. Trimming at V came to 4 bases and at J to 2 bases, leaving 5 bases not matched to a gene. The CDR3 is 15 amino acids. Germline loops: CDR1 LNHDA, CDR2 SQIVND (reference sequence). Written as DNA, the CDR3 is TGTGCCAGTAGTAAGACAGGGTGGGGCAATCAGCCCCAGCATTTT. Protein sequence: CASSKTGWGNQPQHF.

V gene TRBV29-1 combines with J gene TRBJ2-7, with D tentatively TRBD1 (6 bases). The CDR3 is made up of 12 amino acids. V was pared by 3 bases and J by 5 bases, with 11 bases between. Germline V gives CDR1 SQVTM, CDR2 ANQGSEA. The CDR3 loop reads CSVEAGAHEQYF. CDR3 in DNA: TGCAGCGTTGAGGCAGGGGCCCACGAGCAGTACTTC.

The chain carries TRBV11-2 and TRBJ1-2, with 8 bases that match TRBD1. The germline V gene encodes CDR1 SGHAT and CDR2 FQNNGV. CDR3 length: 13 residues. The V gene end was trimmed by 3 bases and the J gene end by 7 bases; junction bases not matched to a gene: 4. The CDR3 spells CASSFQGAVGYTF. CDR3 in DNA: TGTGCCAGCAGCTTCCAGGGGGCGGTTGGCTACACCTTC.

In DNA form, the CDR3 reads TGTGCCAGCAGCCCCGGGACAGCCCCCGGGCAGCCCCAGCATTTT. Amino acids: CASSPGTAPGQPQHF. V and J are TRBV11-2 and TRBJ1-5; 7 nucleotides agree with TRBD1. The germline V gene encodes CDR1 SGHAT and CDR2 FQNNGV. This CDR3 spans 15 amino acids. V lost 5 bases to trimming and J lost 7 bases; unmatched junction nucleotides: 11. Drawing the rest from reference TRBV11-2 and TRBJ1-5, the complete variable domain is EAGVAQSPRYKIIEKRQSVAFWCNPISGHATLYWYQQILGQGPKLLIQFQNNGVVDDSQLPKDRFSAERLKGVDSTLKIQPAKLEDSAVYLCASSPGTAPGQPQHFGDGTRLSIL.

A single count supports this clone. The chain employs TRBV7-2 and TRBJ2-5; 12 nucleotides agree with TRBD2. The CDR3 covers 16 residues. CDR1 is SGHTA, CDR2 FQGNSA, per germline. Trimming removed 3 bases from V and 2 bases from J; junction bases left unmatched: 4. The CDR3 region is CASSLGLAGDQETQYF. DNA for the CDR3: TGTGCCAGCAGCTTGGGACTAGCGGGTGATCAAGAGACCCAGTACTTC.

CDR3 residues: CAWSDGRGRQPQHF. CDR3 DNA: TGTGCCTGGAGTGATGGTAGGGGTAGGCAGCCCCAGCATTTT. V and J are TRBV30 and TRBJ1-5, with a possible D match to TRBD1 (5 bases). There are 14 residues in the CDR3. Germline CDR1 GTSNPN, CDR2 SVGIG (reference sequence). V was trimmed by 1 base and J by 7 bases, leaving 14 bases between them.

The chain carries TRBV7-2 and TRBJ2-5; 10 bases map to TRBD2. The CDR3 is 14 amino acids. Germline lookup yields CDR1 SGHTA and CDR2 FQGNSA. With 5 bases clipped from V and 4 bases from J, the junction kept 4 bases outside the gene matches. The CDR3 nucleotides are TGTGCCAGCAGCAGGACTAGCGGTTCAGAGACCCAGTACTTC. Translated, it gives CASSRTSGSETQYF.

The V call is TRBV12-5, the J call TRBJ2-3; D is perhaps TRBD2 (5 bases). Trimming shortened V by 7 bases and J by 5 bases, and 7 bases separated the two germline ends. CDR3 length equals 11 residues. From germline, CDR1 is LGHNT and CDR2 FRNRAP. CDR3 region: CASADLDTQYF. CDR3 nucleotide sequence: TGTGCTAGTGCGGACTTAGATACGCAGTATTTT.

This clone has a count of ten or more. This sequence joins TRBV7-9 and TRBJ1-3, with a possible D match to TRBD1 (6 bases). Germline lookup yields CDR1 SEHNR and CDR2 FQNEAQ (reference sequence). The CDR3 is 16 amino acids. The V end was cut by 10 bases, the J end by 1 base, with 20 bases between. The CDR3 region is CATSRAGEYSGNTIYF. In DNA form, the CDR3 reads TGTGCCACTAGTCGGGCAGGGGAATATTCTGGAAACACCATATATTTT.

The CDR3 reads CASSQGQGASYEQFF. The CDR3 DNA reads as TGTGCCAGCTCCCAAGGACAGGGGGCGTCCTATGAGCAGTTCTTC. This rearrangement joins TRBV18 to TRBJ2-1; TRBD1 matches 11 bases. V dropped 6 bases and J dropped 8; count of bases not matched to a gene: 9. There are 15 residues in the CDR3. Germline-derived CDR1 and CDR2 are KGHSH and LQKENI.

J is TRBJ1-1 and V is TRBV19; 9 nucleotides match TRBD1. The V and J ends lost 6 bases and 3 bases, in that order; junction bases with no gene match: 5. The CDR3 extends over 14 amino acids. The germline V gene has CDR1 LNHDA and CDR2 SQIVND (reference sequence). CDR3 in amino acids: CASSRRDRDTEAFF. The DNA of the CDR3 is TGTGCCAGTAGCCGCCGGGACAGGGACACTGAAGCTTTCTTT.

The CDR3 bases are TGTGCCAGCAGCCCGGGGTCCAGGGAGACCCAGTACTTC. Translating gives CASSPGSRETQYF. The rearrangement links TRBV2 to TRBJ2-5; D possibly corresponds to TRBD2 (5 bases). Trimming shortened V by 6 bases and J by 5 bases, and 13 bases separated the two germline ends. This CDR3 comprises 13 residues. CDR1 SNHLY and CDR2 FYNNEI come from the germline V gene.

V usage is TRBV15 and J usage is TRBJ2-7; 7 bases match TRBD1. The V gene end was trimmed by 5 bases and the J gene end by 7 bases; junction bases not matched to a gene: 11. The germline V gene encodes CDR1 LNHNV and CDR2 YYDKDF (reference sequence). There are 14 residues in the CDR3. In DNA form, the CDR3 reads TGTGCCACCAGCTCGTACAGGGGTGCAGGGGAGCAGTACTTC. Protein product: CATSSYRGAGEQYF.

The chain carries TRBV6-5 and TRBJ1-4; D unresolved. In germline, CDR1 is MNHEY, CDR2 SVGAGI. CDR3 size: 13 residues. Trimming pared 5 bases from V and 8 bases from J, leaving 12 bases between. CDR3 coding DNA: TGTGCCAGCAGTCGGCAGGAGGGAGAAAAACTGTTTTTT. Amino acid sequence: CASSRQEGEKLFF.

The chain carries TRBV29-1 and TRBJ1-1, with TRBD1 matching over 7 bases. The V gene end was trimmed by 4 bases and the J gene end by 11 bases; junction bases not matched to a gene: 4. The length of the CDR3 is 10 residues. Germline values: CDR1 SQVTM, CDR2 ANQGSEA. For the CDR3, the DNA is TGCAGCGTTGGGGACAGAGAGGCTTTCTTT. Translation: CSVGDREAFF.

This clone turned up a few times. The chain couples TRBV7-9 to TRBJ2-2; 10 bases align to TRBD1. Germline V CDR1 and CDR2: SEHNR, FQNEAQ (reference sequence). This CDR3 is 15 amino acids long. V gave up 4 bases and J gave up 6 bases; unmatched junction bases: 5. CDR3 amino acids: CASSSRDRGAGELFF. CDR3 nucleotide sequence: TGTGCCAGCAGCTCCCGGGACAGGGGCGCCGGGGAGCTGTTTTTT.

CDR3 DNA sequence: TGTGCCAGCAGACTTATCCGGGTGGAGGGACAGATCTACTTC. Translated: CASRLIRVEGQIYF. This sequence joins TRBV19 and TRBJ2-5; maybe TRBD1 (7 bases). CDR3 length equals 14 residues. Trimming removed 9 bases at V and 14 bases at J, with 28 bases between. The germline V gene encodes CDR1 LNHDA and CDR2 SQIVND (reference sequence).

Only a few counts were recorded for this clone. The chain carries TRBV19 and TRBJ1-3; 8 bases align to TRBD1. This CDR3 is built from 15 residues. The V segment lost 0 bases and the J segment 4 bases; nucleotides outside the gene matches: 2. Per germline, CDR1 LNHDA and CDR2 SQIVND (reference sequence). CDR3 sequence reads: CASSIDRDRGNTIYF. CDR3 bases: TGTGCCAGTAGTATAGACCGGGACAGGGGAAACACCATATATTTT.

The CDR3 nucleotides are TGCGCCAGCAGTGAACCGGGACAGGGTAATGAAAAACTGTTTTTT. This codes for CASSEPGQGNEKLFF. J is TRBJ1-4 and V is TRBV10-2; 9 nucleotides agree with TRBD1. The ends lost 3 bases at V and 4 bases at J; junction bases unmatched: 3. The CDR3 has 15 residues. Germline CDR1 WSHSY, CDR2 SAAADI.

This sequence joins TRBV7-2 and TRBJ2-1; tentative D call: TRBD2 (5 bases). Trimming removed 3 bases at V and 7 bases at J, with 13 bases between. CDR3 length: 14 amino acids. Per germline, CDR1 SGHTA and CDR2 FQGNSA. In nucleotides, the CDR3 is TGTGCCAGCAGCTTTCCTCGGGGAAATAATGAGCAGTTCTTC. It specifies CASSFPRGNNEQFF.

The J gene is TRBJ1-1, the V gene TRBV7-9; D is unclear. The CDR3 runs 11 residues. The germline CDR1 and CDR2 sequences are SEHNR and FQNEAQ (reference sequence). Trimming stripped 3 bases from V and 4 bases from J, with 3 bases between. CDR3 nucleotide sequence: TGTGCCAGCAGCTTCGGCACTGAAGCTTTCTTT. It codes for CASSFGTEAFF.

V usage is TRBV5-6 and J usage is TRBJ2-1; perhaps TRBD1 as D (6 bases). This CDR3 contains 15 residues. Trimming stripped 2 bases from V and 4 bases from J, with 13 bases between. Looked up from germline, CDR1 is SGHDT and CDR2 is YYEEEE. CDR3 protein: CASSLFRGQYNEQFF. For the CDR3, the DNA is TGTGCCAGCAGCTTATTCAGGGGCCAATACAATGAGCAGTTCTTC.

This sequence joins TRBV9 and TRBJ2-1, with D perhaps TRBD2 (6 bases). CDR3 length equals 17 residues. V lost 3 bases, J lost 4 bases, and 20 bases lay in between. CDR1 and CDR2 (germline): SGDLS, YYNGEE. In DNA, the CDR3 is TGTGCCAGCAGCGCCAGACTAGAAGGTATAAGGTACAATGAGCAGTTCTTC. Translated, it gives CASSARLEGIRYNEQFF. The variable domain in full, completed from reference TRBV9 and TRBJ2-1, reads DSGVTQTPKHLITATGQRVTLRCSPRSGDLSVYWYQQSLDQGLQFLIQYYNGEERAKGNILERFSAQQFPDLHSELNLSSLELGDSALYFCASSARLEGIRYNEQFFGPGTRLTVL.

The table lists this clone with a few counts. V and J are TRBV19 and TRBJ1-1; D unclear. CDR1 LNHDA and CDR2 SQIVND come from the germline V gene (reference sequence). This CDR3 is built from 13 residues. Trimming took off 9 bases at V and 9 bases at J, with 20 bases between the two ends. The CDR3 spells CASSSSRDKKAFF. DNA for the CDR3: TGTGCCAGCAGTTCCTCCCGCGACAAGAAAGCTTTCTTT.

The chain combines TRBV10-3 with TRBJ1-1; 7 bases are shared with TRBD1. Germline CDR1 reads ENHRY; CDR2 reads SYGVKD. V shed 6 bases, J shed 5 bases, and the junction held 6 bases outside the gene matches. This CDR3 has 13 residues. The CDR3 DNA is TGTGCCATCAGCGAAACAGGGGTTACTGAAGCTTTCTTT. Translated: CAISETGVTEAFF.